The entry below describes one T cell receptor (beta chain). What it recognizes is unknown. TCRdb reprocessed the 5' RACE reads via MiXCR and lists one record per CDR3 protein. The table records about 530,000 distinct CDR3 sequences, more than 20% of them present only once. Per germline, CDR1 MNHEY and CDR2 SMNVEV (reference sequence). The V end lost 3 bases, the J end lost 1 base, and 15 bases lay between the germline ends. CDR3 length equals 17 residues. The data belong to a study of identical twins. Study observations and caveats: Twins' excess sharing was less marked for out-of-frame beta sequences. Insertions ran lower in abundant cord blood beta clonotypes, though not in memory repertoires.

Another study also made use of these data, one on yellow fever vaccine responses in identical twins.

This TCR came from a woman between 18 and 30 years old in good health. The rearrangement joins TRBV27 to TRBJ2-2; D might be TRBD1 (6 bases). The sample was CD4+ T cells sorted from blood. The CDR3 is CASSFWGPRGNTGELFF. As DNA, the CDR3 is TGTGCCAGCAGTTTCTGGGGGCCGCGTGGGAACACCGGGGAGCTGTTTTTT.